This T cell receptor (beta chain) was captured in a study of cytomegalovirus exposure and HLA in healthy donors. The germline CDR1 and CDR2 sequences are SGHAT and FQNNGV. The CDR3 is 16 amino acids. V lost 2 bases, J lost 3 bases, and 17 bases lay in between. Study-wide results and limits: First-cohort TCR clusters were later found to tend to co-occur in the roughly 130 validation repertoires.

Turning to this clone: Its matching antigen is unknown.

Some clones are missing from TCRdb's copy, which holds only in-frame ones; the method was immunoSEQ multiplex PCR. The sample includes a few hundred thousand clones, roughly 90% of them seen just once. Sequences were obtained from PBMCs. This TCR derives from a man between 18 and 35 years old in good health and CMV-seropositive. This rearrangement joins TRBV11-2 to TRBJ2-7; a possible D gene is TRBD1 (6 bases). The CDR3 coding sequence is TGTGCCAGCAGCTTAATTGAGGGGCAGGGGCTCTACGAGCAGTACTTC. Translated, it gives CASSLIEGQGLYEQYF.